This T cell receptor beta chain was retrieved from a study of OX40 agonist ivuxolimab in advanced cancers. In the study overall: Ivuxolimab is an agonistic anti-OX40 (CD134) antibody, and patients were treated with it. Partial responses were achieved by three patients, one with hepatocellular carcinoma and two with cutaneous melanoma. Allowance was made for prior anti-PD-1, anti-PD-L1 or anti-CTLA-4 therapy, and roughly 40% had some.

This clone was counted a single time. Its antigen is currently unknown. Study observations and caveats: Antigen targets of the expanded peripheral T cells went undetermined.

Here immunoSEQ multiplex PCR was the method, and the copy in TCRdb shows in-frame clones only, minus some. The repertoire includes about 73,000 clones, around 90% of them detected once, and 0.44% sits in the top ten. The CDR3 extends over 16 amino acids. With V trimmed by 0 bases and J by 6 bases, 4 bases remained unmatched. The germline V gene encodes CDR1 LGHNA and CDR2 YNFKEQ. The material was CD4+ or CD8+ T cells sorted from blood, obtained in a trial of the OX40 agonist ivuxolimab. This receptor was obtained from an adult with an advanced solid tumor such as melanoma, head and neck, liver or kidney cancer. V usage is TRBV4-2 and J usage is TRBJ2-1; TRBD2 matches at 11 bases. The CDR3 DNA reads TGTGCCAGCAGCCAAGATAGCGGGAGGGGCCGCAATGAGCAGTTCTTC. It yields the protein CASSQDSGRGRNEQFF.